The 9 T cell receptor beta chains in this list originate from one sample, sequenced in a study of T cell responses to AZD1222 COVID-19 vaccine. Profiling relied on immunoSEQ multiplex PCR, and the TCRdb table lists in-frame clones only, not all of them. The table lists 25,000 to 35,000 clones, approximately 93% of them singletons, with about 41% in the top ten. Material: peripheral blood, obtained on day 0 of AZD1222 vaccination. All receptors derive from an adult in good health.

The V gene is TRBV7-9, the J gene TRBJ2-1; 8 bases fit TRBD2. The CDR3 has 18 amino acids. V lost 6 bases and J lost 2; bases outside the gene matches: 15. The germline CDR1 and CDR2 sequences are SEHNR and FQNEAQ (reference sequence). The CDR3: CASSSLSSGTRTYNEQFF. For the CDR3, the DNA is TGTGCCAGCAGTTCCTTGTCGTCCGGGACTAGGACCTACAATGAGCAGTTCTTC. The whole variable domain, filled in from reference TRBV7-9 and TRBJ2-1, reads DTGVSQNPRHKITKRGQNVTFRCDPISEHNRLYWYRQTLGQGPEFLTYFQNEAQLEKSRLLSDRFSAERPKGSFSTLEIQRTEQGDSAMYLCASSSLSSGTRTYNEQFFGPGTRLTVL.

The CDR3 nucleotides read TGTGCCAGCAGCTTATTTCAGTCCCAGACAGGTTTGAACACTGAAGCTTTCTTT. Its translation: CASSLFQSQTGLNTEAFF. This rearrangement joins TRBV7-8 to TRBJ1-1, with a weak D call TRBD1 (6 bases). The CDR3 runs 18 residues. Germline-derived CDR1 and CDR2 are SGHVS and FQNEAQ. V lost 2 bases, J lost 0 bases, and 19 bases lay in between. The variable domain in full, with the rest retrieved from reference TRBV7-8 and TRBJ1-1, is GAGVSQSPRYKVAKRGQDVALRCDPISGHVSLFWYQQALGQGPEFLTYFQNEAQLDKSGLPSDRFFAERPEGSVSTLKIQRTQQEDSAVYLCASSLFQSQTGLNTEAFFGQGTRLTVV.

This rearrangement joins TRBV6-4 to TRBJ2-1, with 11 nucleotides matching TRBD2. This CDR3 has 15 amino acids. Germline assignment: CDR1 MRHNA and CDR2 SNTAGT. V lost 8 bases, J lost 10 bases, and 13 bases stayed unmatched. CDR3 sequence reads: CASATSGGPQGEQFF. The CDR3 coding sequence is TGTGCCAGCGCTACTAGCGGGGGACCTCAGGGAGAGCAGTTCTTC.

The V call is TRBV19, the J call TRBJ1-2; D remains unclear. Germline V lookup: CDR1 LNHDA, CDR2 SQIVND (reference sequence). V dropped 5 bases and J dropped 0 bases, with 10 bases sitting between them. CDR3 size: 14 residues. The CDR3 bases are TGTGCCAGTAGTGCCGGCTCAGCTAACTATGGCTACACCTTC. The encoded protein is CASSAGSANYGYTF.

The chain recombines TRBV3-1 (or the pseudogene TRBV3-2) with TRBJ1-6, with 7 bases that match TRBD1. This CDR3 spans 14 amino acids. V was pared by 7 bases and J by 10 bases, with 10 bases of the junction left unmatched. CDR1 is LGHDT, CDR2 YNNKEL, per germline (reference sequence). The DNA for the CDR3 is TGTGCCAGCAAAACGACAGGGCAAGGCTCACCCCTCCACTTT. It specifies CASKTTGQGSPLHF.

In nucleotides, the CDR3 is TGCGCCAGCAGCCAAGAACCGAATAATTCACCCCTCCACTTT. Its protein product is CASSQEPNNSPLHF. J is TRBJ1-6 and V is TRBV4-3; D is ambiguous. This CDR3 contains 14 residues. The ends were cut back, 0 bases at V and 5 bases at J, with 5 bases in the middle. Germline CDR1 LGHNA, CDR2 YSLEER.

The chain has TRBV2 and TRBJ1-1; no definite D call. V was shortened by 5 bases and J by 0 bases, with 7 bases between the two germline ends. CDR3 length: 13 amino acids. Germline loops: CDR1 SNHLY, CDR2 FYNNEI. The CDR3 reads CASSYPMNTEAFF. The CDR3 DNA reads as TGTGCCAGCAGTTATCCGATGAACACTGAAGCTTTCTTT. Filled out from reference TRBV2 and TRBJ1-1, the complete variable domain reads EPEVTQTPSHQVTQMGQEVILRCVPISNHLYFYWYRQILGQKVEFLVSFYNNEISEKSEIFDDQFSVERPDGSNFTLKIRSTKLEDSAMYFCASSYPMNTEAFFGQGTRLTVV.

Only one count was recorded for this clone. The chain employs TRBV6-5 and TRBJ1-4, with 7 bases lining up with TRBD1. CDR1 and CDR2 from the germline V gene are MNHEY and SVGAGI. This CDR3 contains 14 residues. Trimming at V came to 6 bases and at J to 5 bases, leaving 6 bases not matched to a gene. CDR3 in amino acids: CASRRDRANEKLFF. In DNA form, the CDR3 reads TGTGCCAGCAGGAGAGACAGGGCGAATGAAAAACTGTTTTTT.

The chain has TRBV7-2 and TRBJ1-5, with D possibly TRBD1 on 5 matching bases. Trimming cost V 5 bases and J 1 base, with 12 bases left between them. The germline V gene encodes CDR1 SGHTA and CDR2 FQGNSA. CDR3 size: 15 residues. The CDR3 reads CASSPGWASNQPQHF. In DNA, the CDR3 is TGTGCCAGCAGCCCAGGGTGGGCAAGCAATCAGCCCCAGCATTTT.